The sequence of this T cell receptor (beta chain) was determined in a study of blood T cell repertoires in COVID-19. In the study overall: PBMCs, B-cell-depleted T cells, or T cells were the source of the cDNA or gDNA that made up the material.

Original processing notes: The authors estimated nucleated cell counts from reference gene primer amplification. Produced via immunoSEQ multiplex PCR; TCRdb's table is partial and in-frame only. V and J calls and clone size are copied from that table; D and trimming were computed from the DNA. The sample lists 200,000 or so clones; approximately 84% were seen once. The source of this sequence is a man between 35 and 55 years old with active or convalescent COVID-19. The sample was peripheral blood.

CDR3 nucleotide sequence: TGTGCCAGCAGTTTATATAAGAACACTGAAGCTTTCTTT. It yields the protein CASSLYKNTEAFF. The chain joins TRBV27 to TRBJ1-1; D gene unclear. V lost 1 base and J lost 1, with 4 bases in between. This CDR3 comprises 13 residues. From germline, CDR1 is MNHEY and CDR2 SMNVEV (reference sequence).